Listed below are T cell receptor beta chains from one sample, sequenced in a study of identical twins. TCRdb analysed the 5' RACE reads with MiXCR anew, one entry per CDR3 protein. Among 550,000 to 700,000 distinct CDR3 sequences listed, 21% were seen once. The same specimen was also included in a second study, on T cells expressing NK-cell markers.

The sample consisted of PBMCs. The receptors originated from a woman aged 18 to 35 in good health. The CDR3 runs from the conserved cysteine through the conserved F or W. D genes are given only for firm matches. Where a row states a size, it is once, few, many or the class of an expanded clone; other rows omit it.

>-|-|TRBJ2-4|TRBV6-1
CASTREGGLGKNIQYF
TGTGCCAGCACCAGGGAGGGGGGATTGGGCAAAAACATTCAGTACTTC
>-|few|TRBJ2-1|TRBV6-4
CASSESWGETNEQFF
TGTGCCAGCAGCGAGAGTTGGGGGGAGACTAATGAGCAGTTCTTC
>TRBD1|-|TRBJ2-7|TRBV3-1
CASSQRQGGYEQYF
TGTGCCAGCAGCCAACGACAGGGTGGCTACGAGCAGTACTTC
>-|-|TRBJ1-1|TRBV30
CAWSTRGEAFF
TGTGCCTGGAGTACGAGGGGGGAGGCTTTCTTT
>-|few|TRBJ2-2|TRBV9
CASSTRDPGELFF
TGTGCCAGCAGCACACGAGATCCCGGGGAGCTGTTTTTT
>-|-|TRBJ2-1|TRBV12-3/TRBV12-4
CASIGSRYNEQFF
TGTGCCAGCATTGGGTCCCGATACAATGAGCAGTTCTTC
>-|many|TRBJ2-7|TRBV25-1
CASSDTGWAYEQYF
TGTGCCAGCAGTGATACAGGCTGGGCCTACGAGCAGTACTTC
>-|-|TRBJ2-1|TRBV7-2
CASSFTGQSSYNEQFF
TGTGCCAGCAGCTTCACAGGACAGAGCTCCTACAATGAGCAGTTCTTC
>-|few|TRBJ2-4|TRBV7-6
CASGNAGRGGIQYF
TGTGCCAGCGGAAACGCGGGTAGGGGAGGCATTCAGTACTTC
>-|few|TRBJ1-1|TRBV29-1
CSVAHGDLLNTEAFF
TGCAGCGTGGCACACGGGGACCTCCTGAACACTGAAGCTTTCTTT
>TRBD1|few|TRBJ2-5|TRBV24-1
CATSDGDRVEAETQYF
TGTGCCACCAGTGACGGCGACAGGGTAGAGGCAGAGACCCAGTACTTC
>-|-|TRBJ2-3|TRBV6-1
CASRTLSTDTQYF
TGTGCCAGCAGGACACTTTCCACAGATACGCAGTATTTT
>TRBD1|many|TRBJ1-2|TRBV15
CATRMGTGDFYTF
TGTGCTACCAGGATGGGGACAGGGGATTTCTACACCTTC
>-|few|TRBJ2-3|TRBV5-4
CASSFGGKSTDTQYF
TGTGCCAGCAGCTTCGGCGGAAAGAGCACAGATACGCAGTATTTT
>-|-|TRBJ1-5|TRBV11-2
CASSLIRTGPQHF
TGTGCCAGCAGCCTTATAAGGACCGGGCCCCAGCATTTT
>-|few|TRBJ2-7|TRBV12-3/TRBV12-4
CASTSNRYEQYF
TGTGCCAGCACCAGTAATCGCTACGAGCAGTACTTC
>TRBD1|-|TRBJ1-2|TRBV4-2
CASSPSHRGIYGYTF
TGTGCCAGCAGCCCATCACACAGGGGGATCTATGGCTACACCTTC
>TRBD2|few|TRBJ2-3|TRBV12-3/TRBV12-4
CASSFLAGGPDTQYF
TGTGCCAGCAGTTTCTTAGCGGGAGGGCCAGATACGCAGTATTTT
>-|-|TRBJ2-1|TRBV7-2
CASSLAQGREQFF
TGTGCCAGCAGCTTAGCCCAGGGTCGGGAGCAGTTCTTC
>-|many|TRBJ1-2|TRBV20-1
CSATKEIDVYTF
TGCAGTGCTACTAAGGAAATTGATGTCTACACCTTC